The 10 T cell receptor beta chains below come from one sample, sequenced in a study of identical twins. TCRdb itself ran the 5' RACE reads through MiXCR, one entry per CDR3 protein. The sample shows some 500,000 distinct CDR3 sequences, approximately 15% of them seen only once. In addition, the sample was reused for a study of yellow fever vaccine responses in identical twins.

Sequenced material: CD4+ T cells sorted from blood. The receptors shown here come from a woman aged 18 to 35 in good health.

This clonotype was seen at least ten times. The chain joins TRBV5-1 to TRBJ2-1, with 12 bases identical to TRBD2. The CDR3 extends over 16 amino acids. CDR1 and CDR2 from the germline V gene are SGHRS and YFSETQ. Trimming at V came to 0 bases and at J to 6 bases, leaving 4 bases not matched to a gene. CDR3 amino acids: CASSLELAGGSNEQFF. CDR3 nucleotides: TGCGCCAGCAGCTTGGAGCTAGCGGGGGGGAGCAATGAGCAGTTCTTC. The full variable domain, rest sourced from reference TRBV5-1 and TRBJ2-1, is KAGVTQTPRYLIKTRGQQVTLSCSPISGHRSVSWYQQTPGQGLQFLFEYFSETQRNKGNFPGRFSGRQFSNSRSEMNVSTLELGDSALYLCASSLELAGGSNEQFFGPGTRLTVL.

In DNA form, the CDR3 reads TGTGCCAGCCAGGGGGCCGGCAGCACAGATACGCAGTATTTT. It specifies CASQGAGSTDTQYF. This sequence joins TRBV5-6 and TRBJ2-3; 8 bases line up with TRBD1. From germline, CDR1 is SGHDT and CDR2 YYEEEE. This CDR3 has 14 residues. The junction had 4 bases not matched to a gene; V was cut back by 7 bases and J by 0 bases.

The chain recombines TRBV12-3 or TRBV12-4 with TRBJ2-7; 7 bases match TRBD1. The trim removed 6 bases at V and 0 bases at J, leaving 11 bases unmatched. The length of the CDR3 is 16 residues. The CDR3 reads CASSLTTGASSYEQYF. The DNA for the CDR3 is TGTGCCAGCAGCTTAACCACAGGGGCCAGCTCCTACGAGCAGTACTTC.

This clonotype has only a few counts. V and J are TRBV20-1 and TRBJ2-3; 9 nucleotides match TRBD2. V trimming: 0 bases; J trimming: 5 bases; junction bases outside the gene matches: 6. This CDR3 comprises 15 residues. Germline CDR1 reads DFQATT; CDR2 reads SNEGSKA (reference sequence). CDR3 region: CSARDWAGGKDTQYF. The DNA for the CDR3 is TGCAGTGCTAGAGATTGGGCGGGGGGGAAAGATACGCAGTATTTT.

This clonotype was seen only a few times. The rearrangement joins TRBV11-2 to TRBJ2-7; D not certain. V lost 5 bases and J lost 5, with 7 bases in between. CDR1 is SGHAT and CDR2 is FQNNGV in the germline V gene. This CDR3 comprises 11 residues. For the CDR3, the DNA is TGTGCCAGCAGCCACGCGCACGAGCAGTACTTC. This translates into CASSHAHEQYF.

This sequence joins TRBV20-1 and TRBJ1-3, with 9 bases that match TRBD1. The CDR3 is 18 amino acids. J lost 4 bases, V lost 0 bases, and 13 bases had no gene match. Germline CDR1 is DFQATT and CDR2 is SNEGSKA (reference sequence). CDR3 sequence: CSARDLEPGQGAGNTIYF. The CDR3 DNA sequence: TGCAGTGCTAGAGACCTTGAACCGGGACAGGGTGCCGGAAACACCATATATTTT.

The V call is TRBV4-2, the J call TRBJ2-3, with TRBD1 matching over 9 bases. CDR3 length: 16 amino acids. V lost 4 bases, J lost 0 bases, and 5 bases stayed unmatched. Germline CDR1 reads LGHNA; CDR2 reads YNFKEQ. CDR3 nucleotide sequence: TGTGCCAGCAGCCCGGGACAGGGATCAAGCACAGATACGCAGTATTTT. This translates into CASSPGQGSSTDTQYF.

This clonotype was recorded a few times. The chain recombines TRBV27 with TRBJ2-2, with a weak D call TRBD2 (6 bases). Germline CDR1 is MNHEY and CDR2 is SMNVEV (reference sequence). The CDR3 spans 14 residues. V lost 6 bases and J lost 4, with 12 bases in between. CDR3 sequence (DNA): TGTGCCAGCAGAGGAAGCGGGCGCACCGGGGAGCTGTTTTTT. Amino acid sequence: CASRGSGRTGELFF.

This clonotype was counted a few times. In DNA, the CDR3 is TGTGCCAGCAGCCCTTTAGACAGGGGGCTTGAGCAGTACTTC. Translating gives CASSPLDRGLEQYF. V gene TRBV9 combines with J gene TRBJ2-7; 10 bases map to TRBD1. The CDR3 has 14 residues. J was trimmed by 7 bases and V by 4 bases; bases with no gene match: 8. Looked up from germline, CDR1 is SGDLS and CDR2 is YYNGEE.

CDR3 in DNA: TGTGCCAGCAGCGTCGGAGCCTTAGGAGGAGAGACCCAGTACTTC. Amino acids: CASSVGALGGETQYF. This sequence joins TRBV9 and TRBJ2-5; TRBD2 might be the D (5 bases). The CDR3 runs 15 residues. Trimming took 2 bases from V and 4 from J, leaving 15 bases between them. From germline, CDR1 is SGDLS and CDR2 YYNGEE.